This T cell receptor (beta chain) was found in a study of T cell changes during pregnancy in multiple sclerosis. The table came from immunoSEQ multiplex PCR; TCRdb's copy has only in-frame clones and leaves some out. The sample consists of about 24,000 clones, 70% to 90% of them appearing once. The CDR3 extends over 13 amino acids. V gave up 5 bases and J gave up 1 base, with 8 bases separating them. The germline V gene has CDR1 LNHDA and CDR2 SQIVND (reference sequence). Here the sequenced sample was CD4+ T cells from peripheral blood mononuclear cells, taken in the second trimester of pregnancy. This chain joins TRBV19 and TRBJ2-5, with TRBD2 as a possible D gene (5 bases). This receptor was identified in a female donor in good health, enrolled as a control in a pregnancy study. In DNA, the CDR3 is TGTGCCAGTAGTGGACTTTCCCAAGAGACCCAGTACTTC. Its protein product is CASSGLSQETQYF.